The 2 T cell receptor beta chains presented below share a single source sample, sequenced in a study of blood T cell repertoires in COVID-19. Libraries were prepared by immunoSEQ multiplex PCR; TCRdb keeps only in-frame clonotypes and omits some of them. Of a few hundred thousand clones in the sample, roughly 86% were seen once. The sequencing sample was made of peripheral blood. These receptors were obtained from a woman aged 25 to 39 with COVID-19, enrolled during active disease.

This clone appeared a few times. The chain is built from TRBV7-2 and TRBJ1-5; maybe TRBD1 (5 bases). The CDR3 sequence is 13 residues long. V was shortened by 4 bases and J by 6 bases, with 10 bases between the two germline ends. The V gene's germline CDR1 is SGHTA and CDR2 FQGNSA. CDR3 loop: CASSSGLIQPQHF. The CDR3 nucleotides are TGTGCCAGCAGCTCGGGACTGATTCAGCCCCAGCATTTT.

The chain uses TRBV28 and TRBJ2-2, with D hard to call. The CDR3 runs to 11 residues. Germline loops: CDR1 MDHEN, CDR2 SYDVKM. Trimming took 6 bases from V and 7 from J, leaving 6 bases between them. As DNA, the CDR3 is TGTGCCAGCAGGGGCGTCGGGGAGCTGTTTTTT. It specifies CASRGVGELFF.